Listed below are T cell receptor beta chains from one sample, sequenced in a study of tumour-infiltrating T cells in Burkitt lymphoma. TCRdb's copy holds only in-frame clones and misses some; the assay was immunoSEQ multiplex PCR. The sample holds some 2,800 clones; 12% to 15% are singletons and the top ten take 2.5% to 3.5%. The source material was tumor tissue. These receptors were collected from a human donor with Burkitt lymphoma. CDR3s include the opening cysteine and the closing phenylalanine or tryptophan. D genes are given only for firm matches. Not every row has a clone size; where given, it reads once, few, many or a size class.

d_gene,abundance,v_gene,j_gene,CDR3aa,CDR3nt
NA,NA,TRBV7-9,TRBJ2-5,CASSLDVSRDSQETQYF,TGTGCCAGCAGCTTAGACGTTTCTCGGGACTCGCAAGAGACCCAGTACTTC
NA,NA,TRBV18,TRBJ2-4,CASSPPSSQENIQYF,TGTGCCAGCTCACCACCGAGTTCCCAGGAAAACATTCAGTACTTC
NA,NA,TRBV6-5,TRBJ2-5,CASSYSQETQHF,TGTGCCAGCAGTTACTCGCAGGAGACCCAGCACTTC
TRBD2,few,TRBV9,TRBJ2-3,CASSVAPTSGGDTQYF,TGTGCCAGCAGCGTCGCCCCCACTAGCGGGGGAGATACGCAGTATTTT
NA,NA,TRBV7-2,TRBJ2-3,CASSLMQSTDTQYF,TGTGCCAGCAGCTTAATGCAATCCACAGATACGCAGTATTTT
NA,NA,TRBV15,TRBJ1-4,CATQGAGEKLFF,TGTGCCACCCAAGGGGCCGGCGAAAAACTGTTTTTT
NA,NA,TRBV5-4,TRBJ2-7,CASSPRRVGGSIEQYF,TGTGCCAGCAGCCCCCGTAGGGTTGGGGGGTCGATCGAGCAGTACTTC
NA,NA,TRBV11-2,TRBJ1-4,CASSLDGPGGKLFF,TGTGCCAGCAGCTTGGACGGGCCGGGGGGAAAACTGTTTTTT
NA,few,TRBV28,TRBJ2-2,CASSFGLALNTGELFF,TGTGCCAGCAGTTTTGGGCTAGCCCTAAACACCGGGGAGCTGTTTTTT
NA,few,TRBV30,TRBJ2-5,CAWLRDFQETQYF,TGTGCCTGGCTCCGGGACTTTCAAGAGACCCAGTACTTC
NA,few,TRBV7-8,TRBJ2-7,CASSAGNRKYF,TGTGCCAGCAGCGCCGGTAACCGCAAGTACTTC
NA,few,TRBV30,TRBJ2-5,CAWSVLRDQQETQYF,TGTGCCTGGAGTGTACTAAGGGACCAGCAAGAGACCCAGTACTTC
NA,few,TRBV6-5,TRBJ1-2,CASRNQAEEVYGYTF,TGTGCCAGCAGGAACCAGGCCGAGGAGGTCTATGGCTACACCTTC
TRBD2,few,TRBV28,TRBJ2-4,CASSSAGADIQYF,TGTGCCAGCAGCTCAGCGGGGGCGGACATTCAGTACTTC
TRBD1,NA,TRBV30,TRBJ2-2,CAWSVLFPGGGELFF,TGTGCCTGGAGTGTACTCTTCCCAGGGGGCGGGGAGCTGTTTTTT
NA,NA,TRBV7-8,TRBJ2-7,CASGSQRGEQYF,TGTGCCAGCGGCTCGCAGCGTGGGGAGCAGTACTTC
NA,NA,TRBV4-2,TRBJ2-2,CASSQAGPNTGELFF,TGTGCCAGCAGCCAAGCTGGCCCAAACACCGGGGAGCTGTTTTTT
NA,NA,TRBV6-1,TRBJ2-3,CASSDGWSTDTQYF,TGTGCCAGCAGTGATGGATGGAGCACAGATACGCAGTATTTT
NA,few,TRBV29-1,TRBJ2-5,CSVAETQYF,TGCAGCGTTGCAGAGACCCAGTACTTC
TRBD1,NA,TRBV5-4,TRBJ1-5,CASSLGTGDNQPQHF,TGTGCCAGCAGCTTGGGAACAGGGGACAATCAGCCCCAGCATTTT
NA,few,TRBV13,TRBJ2-5,CASSLYGNPLQETQYF,TGTGCCAGCAGCTTATACGGGAACCCGCTACAAGAGACCCAGTACTTC
NA,NA,TRBV9,TRBJ1-5,CASSTTGASNQPQHF,TGTGCCAGCAGCACCACAGGTGCTAGCAATCAGCCCCAGCATTTT
TRBD1,NA,TRBV10-3,TRBJ1-1,CAISSPHRGNTEAFF,TGTGCCATCAGTTCGCCCCACAGGGGGAACACTGAAGCTTTCTTT
TRBD1,few,TRBV4-3,TRBJ2-5,CASSQDVRGQAETQYF,TGCGCCAGCAGCCAAGATGTCAGGGGGCAAGCGGAGACCCAGTACTTC
NA,few,TRBV7-9,TRBJ2-7,CASSSRRYEQYF,TGTGCCAGCAGCTCTCGGAGATACGAGCAGTACTTC
NA,NA,TRBV10-3,TRBJ2-2,CASKNPSDENTGELFF,TGTGCCAGCAAGAACCCTTCGGACGAGAACACCGGGGAGCTGTTTTTT
NA,few,TRBV11-2,TRBJ2-5,CASSSRGRYQETQYF,TGTGCCAGCAGCTCGCGGGGGCGGTACCAAGAGACCCAGTACTTC
NA,few,TRBV27,TRBJ2-7,CASSLALERYEQYF,TGTGCCAGCAGCTTGGCCCTTGAGCGTTACGAGCAGTACTTC
TRBD1,NA,TRBV28,TRBJ2-7,CASLDREGHEQYF,TGTGCCAGCCTCGACAGGGAAGGCCACGAGCAGTACTTC
NA,few,TRBV7-8,TRBJ2-7,CASSLLGGESYEQYF,TGTGCTAGCAGCTTACTCGGGGGCGAGTCCTACGAGCAGTACTTC
NA,few,TRBV2,TRBJ2-1,CASSARPGWREVHEQFF,TGTGCCAGCAGTGCGCGCCCCGGGTGGCGGGAAGTGCACGAGCAGTTCTTC
TRBD2,few,TRBV10-2,TRBJ2-1,CASSLSGRGDEQFF,TGCGCCAGCAGCCTTAGCGGGAGAGGCGATGAGCAGTTCTTC
TRBD1,NA,TRBV28,TRBJ1-2,CASRGTGYYGYTF,TGTGCCAGCAGGGGGACAGGATACTATGGCTACACCTTC
NA,few,TRBV30,TRBJ2-7,CAWSDPGARITHEQYF,TGTGCCTGGAGTGACCCAGGGGCACGGATTACCCACGAGCAGTACTTC
NA,large,TRBV4-1,TRBJ1-1,CASSQETVRGSEAFF,TGCGCCAGCAGCCAAGAGACCGTCCGCGGGTCTGAAGCTTTCTTT
NA,NA,TRBV7-9,TRBJ2-1,CASSLAPGRSSYNEQFF,TGTGCCAGCAGCTTAGCTCCGGGGCGGAGCTCCTACAATGAGCAGTTCTTC
NA,few,TRBV6-5,TRBJ1-5,CASRLGTSPNQPQHF,TGTGCCAGCAGGCTCGGAACCTCCCCCAATCAGCCCCAGCATTTT
NA,NA,TRBV7-2,TRBJ2-1,CASSTSHEDEQFF,TGTGCCAGCAGCACCTCTCACGAGGATGAGCAGTTCTTC
TRBD1,NA,TRBV7-9,TRBJ1-5,CASSPGGLSQPQHF,TGTGCCAGCAGCCCAGGGGGATTGAGTCAGCCCCAGCATTTT
NA,few,TRBV5-6,TRBJ1-1,CASSLGGQSTEAFF,TGTGCCAGCAGCTTGGGGGGACAAAGCACTGAAGCTTTCTTT
NA,few,TRBV30,TRBJ1-3,CAWDRHSGNTIYF,TGTGCCTGGGACAGACACTCTGGAAACACCATATATTTT
NA,few,TRBV6-5,TRBJ2-7,CASSTPKYEQYF,TGTGCCAGCAGTACCCCCAAGTACGAGCAGTACTTC